A single T cell receptor beta chain is shown here with its context. Authors' methods: From reference gene primer amplification, estimates of nucleated cell counts were derived. The assay was immunoSEQ multiplex PCR, and TCRdb's table has in-frame clones only and misses some. The V and J calls and clone size come from that table; D and trimming were worked out from the DNA. The sample gives about 270,000 clones, roughly nine tenths of which show up once; approximately 12% is in the top ten. The sample belongs to a study of blood T cell repertoires in COVID-19. CDR1 WSHSY and CDR2 SAAADI come from the germline V gene. CDR3 length: 15 amino acids. Germline trimming cut 6 bases from V and 5 bases from J; bases unmatched to any gene: 9.

The sequencing sample was made of peripheral blood. The source is a woman aged 25 to 39 with COVID-19, enrolled during active disease. V is TRBV10-2 and J is TRBJ2-3, with 9 bases lining up with TRBD1. The CDR3 loop is CASRAGQGFRDTQYF. The CDR3, as DNA: TGCGCCAGCAGGGCAGGACAGGGGTTTCGAGATACGCAGTATTTT.